The clone carrying this T cell receptor (beta chain) was detected a few times. Trimming shortened V by 3 bases and J by 6 bases, and 18 bases separated the two germline ends. CDR1 SGHTA and CDR2 FQGNSA come from the germline V gene. This CDR3 contains 15 residues. TCRdb ran MiXCR on the RT-PCR reads and lists one entry per CDR3 protein. The sample has around 700,000 distinct CDR3 sequences; 14% are singletons. This TCR derives from a female donor in good health, serving as a healthy control. This chain joins TRBV7-2 and TRBJ2-7; D is tentatively TRBD1 or TRBD2 (5 bases each). Material for sequencing was memory CD4+ T cells from blood. CDR3 amino acids: CASSLRGVGDLEQYF. In DNA, the CDR3 is TGTGCCAGCAGCTTGAGGGGTGTTGGGGACCTCGAGCAGTACTTC.